This TCR beta chain was observed in a study of cytomegalovirus exposure and HLA in healthy donors (dated by TCRdb to the late 2010s). At the level of the whole study: According to an earlier analysis of several hundred of the donors, about 190 million T cells yielded roughly 100 million unique TCR beta sequences and about 300 Gb of sequence data. An early release covering around 630 HLA-typed donors comprised approximately 300 gigabases of sequencing data and 65 million to 100 million unique TCR sequences. Of the 350 to 400 genotyped donors, about 84% fell in the genetic ancestry cluster associated with self-reported Caucasian donors. The aim of the study was to test whether cataloging public T cell receptors could identify signatures of past pathogen exposure. The T cell repertoires of around 670 subjects were profiled by immunosequencing and related to cytomegalovirus serostatus. Along with the approximately 650-subject first cohort, a separate validation cohort of more than 90 different subjects was used. To predict cytomegalovirus infection status, the study combined high-throughput TCR immunosequencing, statistical association of individual TCRs with disease status, and machine learning. A later analysis re-examined previously published TCR beta repertoires from several hundred donors and added high-resolution HLA genotyping to investigate patterns of TCR occurrence. In the later analysis, no new phenotypic data were used to find candidate immune exposures; instead, reliance was placed on TCR beta sequences and their occurrence across donors. An earlier analysis of fewer than 700 of the donors applied high-throughput TCR beta sequencing to assess whether each TCR beta V gene segment acted as functional or pseudogenic. Alongside the repertoire data, information on donor age, sex, ethnicity and CMV serostatus was compiled. Genome-wide SNP genotypes for about 60% of the 666 donors were used in a later genetic analysis, which treated that subset as a discovery cohort. Every discovery cohort repertoire had been produced on one sequencing platform. HLA typing covered class I and class II loci at four-digit resolution. The number of donors typed differed by locus, with about 629-640 for A, B, C, DRB1 and DQB1, about 500 for DQA1, under 610 for DPA1, and approximately 470 for DPB1. A few DR-DQ haplotypes were treated as single units for association and clustering because of strong linkage in the cohort. Among about 400 genotyped donors of the cohort, an average of around 250,000 unique TCR beta nucleotide sequences was sequenced per donor, of which about 18% were non-productive.

This clone came up a few times. The antigen it binds to is not known. Base qualities are missing; no much larger clone stands one base away. Receptor libraries were prepared by the immunoSEQ multiplex PCR assay. For the multiplex PCR, a mixture combining 60 forward primers for TCR Vbeta segments and 13 reverse primers for TCR Jbeta segments was used. Amplification of the CDR3 region of rearranged TCR beta genes was performed with a multiplex PCR assay on genomic DNA. On the Illumina HiSeq System, the amplified TCR beta libraries were sequenced as 87-base-pair reads. The study's own analysis went as follows. A later analysis counted approximately 84 million unique TCR beta chains across the 666 repertoires, and roughly 9.9 million of these chains were shared by at least two donors. A nearest-neighbor algorithm error-corrected the raw reads and collapsed the reads into unique sequences, merging closely related sequences to remove PCR and sequencing errors. To assign V, D and J gene segments, CDR3 sequences were aligned to IMGT reference sequences. Each retained sequence needed at least a six-nucleotide match to both a V gene segment and a J gene segment. Rearrangements were called productive when the CDR3 lacked stop codons and stayed in frame with V and J; all others were non-productive. CDR3 was defined according to IMGT convention as the region running from the second conserved V-encoded cysteine to the conserved J-encoded phenylalanine. The earlier analysis of some 600 of the donors excluded sequences that lacked an unambiguous match to a single V gene segment. In an earlier analysis of 450 to 700 of the donors, V segments were called functional above 56.7% productive rearrangements and were called segregating when the between-donor standard deviation exceeded 5%. To diagnose cytomegalovirus status from the catalog of TCR beta chain sequences, a statistical classification framework was built. A later analysis assigned V and J genes by comparing TCR nucleotide sequences with IMGT/GENE-DB human TR gene sequences. The TCRdist pipeline was used in a later analysis to assign CDR3 sequences and most-parsimonious VDJ recombination scenarios. A later analysis defined each TCR beta chain by its CDR3 amino acid sequence plus V-gene family, and excluded reads lacking a unique V-gene family. As a way to deal with suspected cross-contamination and a sequencing artifact, a later analysis dropped more than 500 nucleotide sequences that were highly shared and had low generation probability. For each public chain, a later analysis derived a clonal expansion index from normalized ranks of inferred template counts within each repertoire. In a later analysis, generation probabilities were computed using a VDJ recombination model fitted to out-of-frame rearrangements, and the results were checked against IGoR. In a later analysis, hypergeometric tests were used to score TCR-TCR, TCR-HLA and TCR-CMV co-occurrence, with a repertoire-size bias correction applied to TCR pairs. False discovery rates were estimated in a later analysis by permuting HLA or CMV assignments 20 times. In a later analysis, co-occurring TCRs were grouped using DBSCAN, with TCRdist sequence similarity added in when clustering inside HLA-allele-positive subsets. Co-occurrence clustering excluded repertoires with fewer than 30,000 or more than 120,000 public chains, plus five with anomalous nucleotide sharing. TCRdb provides this immuneACCESS table in a form limited to in-frame rearrangements. Some clones are lacking; in checked studies, under half of them reflect an unresolved V gene, and why the rest are absent is not known. Clonal size and the V and J genes are those of that table, whereas D and trimming came from the DNA. Recorded for this sample are some 140,000 clones; 75% to 85% of them occurred a single time. Of the sample, about 3% is held by the ten largest clones.

In total, about 650 healthy bone marrow donors made up the cohort. Cohort members were all nominally healthy when sampled, although unrecorded immune exposures were likely present. The donor tested CMV seronegative and was one of the 352 seronegative cohort members. A peripheral blood sample was collected from each donor, and TCR beta sequencing was performed on peripheral blood mononuclear cells. Genomic DNA extraction from the blood cell samples was performed with the Qiagen DNeasy Blood Extraction Kit. From the cysteine up to the phenylalanine, the CDR3 has a length of 15 residues. Kept here is only the CDR3 DNA, which spans 45 bases and is read in frame from base 1. From V the trimming removes 4 bases and from J it removes 7 bases, while the gene matches leave 7 bases of the junction unaccounted for. Sequences SGHRS (CDR1) and YFSETQ (CDR2) are obtained from the germline V gene. The research as a whole found: Compared with equally common non-associated chains, HLA-associated TCR beta chains in a later analysis were more clonally expanded and had lower generation probabilities. In a later genetic analysis, fewer N-insertions in productive TCRs were reported among donors in an Asian-associated ancestry cluster than the roughly 700-donor mean. Only TCR beta chains were sequenced in this cohort, and the absence of alpha or paired-chain data limited detectable features. According to a later analysis, most CMV-associated TCR beta chains appeared to be HLA-restricted, and the HLA associations seemed to be driven largely by CMV exposure. In a later genetic analysis, a missense DCLRE1C variant was associated with V-gene and J-gene trimming of TCR beta chains, and the association was replicated in an independent cohort. The study gave a list of over 150 TCR beta chains associated with cytomegalovirus. In vitro tests confirmed that three of the cytomegalovirus-associated TCR beta chains recognize cytomegalovirus antigens. The sequencing pipeline was judged likely to have produced a cluster of highly shared sequence variants as a technical artifact. In both the original and validation cohorts, the classifier was reported to diagnose cytomegalovirus status with high specificity and sensitivity. Correlated functional status among segregating V segments might be attributable to linkage disequilibrium, but an unknown experimental factor could not be ruled out. A further reported finding was that TCR beta sequences accurately predicted the HLA-A and HLA-B alleles for most subjects in the first cohort. Because some donors lacked HLA typing at each locus, the association tests relied only on the typed subset. A later analysis associated about 18,000 TCR beta sequences with specific HLA alleles at a false discovery rate of 0.05. The 87-base-pair reads could not distinguish some IMGT-functional V segments, including TRBV6-2 and TRBV6-3, so those segments were excluded. It was suggested by the authors that the approach could potentially be generalized to other disease states and immunological phenotypes. While some public TCRs were present in many individuals, most TCR sequences turned up only very rarely across donors. A later analysis reported that several top co-occurrence clusters appeared linked to parvovirus B19, influenza, CMV and Epstein-Barr virus. A later analysis found that TCR association rates varied across HLA loci, with DRB1 alleles showing the most associated TCRs and HLA-C alleles the fewest. Because counts were too low, roughly 16 rarely observed V segments, including chromosome 9 orphons, were left out of the earlier analysis of a few hundred of the donors. Broadly in line with IMGT annotations, most TCR beta V segments showed up in productive rearrangements about 87% or about 30% of the time in an earlier analysis of about 500 of the donors. Sequencing depth was assumed to be roughly uniform across donors in the presence/absence analyses, though that assumption may not hold. When HLA alleles, especially DR and DQ, strongly co-occurred, attributing TCR associations to individual alleles was difficult. The only immune exposure information available for the cohort was CMV serostatus.

The clonotype comes from a female donor in good health and CMV-seronegative. Sample: PBMCs. In this chain, TRBV5-1 is recombined with TRBJ2-1, and 11 junction bases match TRBD2. The DNA is as follows: TGCGCCAGCAGCCTTAGCGGGGGGGCCGGGAATGAGCAGTTCTTC. Its amino acids are CASSLSGGAGNEQFF.